The 31 T cell receptor beta chains in this list originate from one sample, sequenced in a study of blood T cell repertoires in COVID-19. Sequencing used immunoSEQ multiplex PCR; TCRdb keeps in-frame clones, though not all of them. The sample shows fewer than 350,000 clones, approximately 90% of them seen only once. The sample comprised peripheral blood. These receptors originate from a woman aged 25 to 45 with COVID-19, enrolled during active disease.

The rearrangement links TRBV6-2 or TRBV6-3 to TRBJ1-2; TRBD1 might be the D (6 bases). Germline lookup yields CDR1 MNHEY and CDR2 SVGEGT. V lost 5 bases and J 0 bases, leaving 10 bases between the germline ends. This CDR3 has 14 residues. Here the CDR3 reads CASSPRDTNYGYTF. As DNA, the CDR3 is TGTGCCAGCAGTCCCCGGGACACTAACTATGGCTACACCTTC.

The chain has TRBV6-1 and TRBJ1-4, with TRBD1 matching 11 bases. From germline, CDR1 is MNHNS and CDR2 SASEGT. The junction had 9 bases not matched to a gene; V was cut back by 4 bases and J by 5 bases. CDR3 size: 17 residues. The CDR3 nucleotides are TGTGCCAGCAGTGGTCCGGGACAGGGGGAGCTAAATGAAAAACTGTTTTTT. Residues: CASSGPGQGELNEKLFF.

This clone was counted once. In DNA, the CDR3 is TGCAGCGCCTCGACAGGGGGCACTGAAGCTTTCTTT. Translation: CSASTGGTEAFF. The V call is TRBV29-1, the J call TRBJ1-1, with 9 bases that match TRBD1. The CDR3 extends over 12 amino acids. Germline V gene data show CDR1 as SQVTM and CDR2 as ANQGSEA. V was pared by 7 bases and J by 4 bases, with 4 bases of the junction left unmatched.

This chain connects TRBV5-1 to TRBJ1-6; TRBD1 might be the D (6 bases). The germline CDR1 and CDR2 sequences are SGHRS and YFSETQ. The V end was cut by 2 bases, the J end by 10 bases, with 13 bases between. The CDR3 covers 14 residues. CDR3 DNA: TGCGCCAGCAGCTTTATACAGGGTGTCTCACCCCTCCACTTT. The encoded protein is CASSFIQGVSPLHF.

The gene calls are TRBV27 and TRBJ1-6; no definite D call. The CDR3 contains 14 residues. The V end was cut by 2 bases, the J end by 6 bases, with 8 bases between. Per germline, CDR1 MNHEY and CDR2 SMNVEV (reference sequence). For the CDR3, the DNA is TGTGCCAGCAGTTTACCGGCAGGTAATTCACCCCTCCACTTT. It is translated as CASSLPAGNSPLHF.

This chain joins TRBV18 and TRBJ1-2; the D gene is possibly TRBD1 (5 bases). Trimming cost V 2 bases and J 0 bases, with 10 bases left between them. The CDR3 runs 15 residues. Germline CDR1 is KGHSH and CDR2 is LQKENI. Here the CDR3 reads CASSPGGASNYGYTF. In DNA form, the CDR3 reads TGTGCCAGCTCACCAGGAGGGGCCTCTAACTATGGCTACACCTTC.

The genes are TRBV6-2 or TRBV6-3 and TRBJ1-2; D call uncertain. V gave up 9 bases and J gave up 4 bases, with 15 bases separating them. This CDR3 spans 13 amino acids. Germline V gene sequence: CDR1 MNHEY, CDR2 SVGEGT. The CDR3, as DNA: TGTGCCAGTAGCAGACAACCCGGCTATGGCTACACCTTC. This gives the protein CASSRQPGYGYTF.

The chain joins TRBV19 to TRBJ1-1, with TRBD1 identical over 11 bases. The CDR3 loop spans 15 amino acids. CDR1 LNHDA and CDR2 SQIVND come from the germline V gene (reference sequence). With V trimmed by 1 base and J by 10 bases, 8 bases remained unmatched. CDR3: CASSIAAGTGGRAFF. CDR3 DNA: TGTGCCAGTAGTATAGCCGCCGGGACAGGGGGGAGAGCTTTCTTT. Drawing the rest from reference TRBV19 and TRBJ1-1, the complete variable domain is DGGITQSPKYLFRKEGQNVTLSCEQNLNHDAMYWYRQDPGQGLRLIYYSQIVNDFQKGDIAEGYSVSREKKESFPLTVTSAQKNPTAFYLCASSIAAGTGGRAFFGQGTRLTVV.

The chain is built from TRBV7-2 and TRBJ2-3; D might be TRBD2 (5 bases). The CDR3 is 15 amino acids. Trimming shortened V by 0 bases and J by 5 bases, and 12 bases separated the two germline ends. CDR1 and CDR2 (germline): SGHTA, FQGNSA. The CDR3 nucleotides are TGTGCCAGCAGCTTAGCGCTCGGGAACCGAGATACGCAGTATTTT. Its protein product is CASSLALGNRDTQYF.

This rearrangement joins TRBV21-1 to TRBJ2-4; no DNA check was done on the table's D call, TRBD2. TRBV21-1 is deemed a pseudogene. The CDR3 has 16 amino acids. The CDR3 DNA sequence: TGTGCCAGCAGCAAAGTCAGCGGCTCAGCCAAAAACATTCAGTACTTC. This gives the protein CASSKVSGSAKNIQYF.

This clone was picked up one time. J is TRBJ1-1 and V is TRBV5-1, with D uncertain. Germline CDR1 SGHRS, CDR2 YFSETQ. Trimming left V 0 bases short and J 0 bases short, with 9 bases between. The CDR3 extends over 15 amino acids. CDR3 nucleotide sequence: TGCGCCAGCAGCTTGGGGGGAGGGATGAACACTGAAGCTTTCTTT. It yields the protein CASSLGGGMNTEAFF.

The chain is built from TRBV3-1 (or the pseudogene TRBV3-2) and TRBJ1-2; 10 bases agree with TRBD1. This CDR3 has 15 amino acids. CDR1 and CDR2 (germline): LGHDT, YNNKEL (reference sequence). Trimming at V came to 5 bases and at J to 5 bases, leaving 8 bases not matched to a gene. The CDR3 DNA is TGTGCCAGCAGCGATCCGGGACAGGGGCTATATGGCTACACCTTC. Translation gives CASSDPGQGLYGYTF.

This chain connects TRBV7-9 to TRBJ1-5; no definite D call. Germline-derived CDR1 and CDR2 are SEHNR and FQNEAQ (reference sequence). CDR3 size: 14 residues. The V end was cut by 5 bases, the J end by 4 bases, with 12 bases between. The chain's CDR3 is CASSPLTSNQPQHF. The CDR3 DNA reads TGTGCCAGCAGCCCCCTTACTAGTAATCAGCCCCAGCATTTT.

The chain combines TRBV7-9 with TRBJ2-1; no reliable D call. Germline loops: CDR1 SEHNR, CDR2 FQNEAQ (reference sequence). V was shortened by 1 base and J by 9 bases, with 10 bases between the two germline ends. The CDR3 loop spans 13 amino acids. The CDR3 DNA follows: TGTGCCAGCAGCTTAGGCCCCGGTGGTGAGCAGTTCTTC. It is translated as CASSLGPGGEQFF.

This rearrangement joins TRBV28 to TRBJ2-3, with 10 positions matching TRBD1. Per the germline V gene, CDR1 is MDHEN and CDR2 is SYDVKM. V shed 6 bases and J 1 base; nucleotides not matched to a gene: 7. This CDR3 contains 16 residues. CDR3 coding DNA: TGTGCCAGCAGCCTTGGGGGGACAGGGGGCACAGATACGCAGTATTTT. Protein: CASSLGGTGGTDTQYF.

CDR3 region: CASSPRDSPSTDTQYF. Written as DNA, the CDR3 is TGTGCCAGCAGCCCGAGGGACAGCCCTAGCACAGATACGCAGTATTTT. The V gene is TRBV11-2, the J gene TRBJ2-3; 7 bases align to TRBD1. This CDR3 contains 16 residues. Germline V gene lookup returns CDR1 SGHAT and CDR2 FQNNGV. V lost 5 bases to trimming and J lost 0 bases; unmatched junction nucleotides: 8.

The gene calls are TRBV28 and TRBJ1-3, with 7 bases aligning to TRBD1. V lost 6 bases, J lost 8 bases, and 7 bases stayed unmatched. The CDR3 totals 13 residues. Germline V CDR1 and CDR2: MDHEN, SYDVKM. In DNA, the CDR3 is TGTGCCAGCAGGAATACAGGGGAATACACCATATATTTT. It encodes CASRNTGEYTIYF.

The rearrangement joins TRBV4-1 to TRBJ2-7, with 12 bases fitting TRBD1. The ends lost 3 bases at V and 12 bases at J; junction bases unmatched: 6. The length of the CDR3 is 13 residues. CDR1 is MGHRA, CDR2 YSYEKL, per germline. CDR3 nucleotide sequence: TGCGCCAGCAGCCAGGGGGACAGGGGGCTTCTGTACTTC. This codes for CASSQGDRGLLYF.

The chain carries TRBV7-9 and TRBJ1-5; D not certain. Germline-derived CDR1 and CDR2 are SEHNR and FQNEAQ (reference sequence). Trimming left V 1 base short and J 4 bases short, with 11 bases between. CDR3 length equals 15 residues. CDR3: CASSLGEAGNQPQHF. The CDR3 DNA is TGTGCCAGCAGCTTAGGGGAGGCGGGGAATCAGCCCCAGCATTTT.

CDR3 coding DNA: TGTGCCAGCAGGCCAAAGAGTCAGGCTAGCCCGAGCTCCTACGAGCAGTACGTC. Translation gives CASRPKSQASPSSYEQYV. The chain uses TRBV21-1 and TRBJ2-7; the table's D call, TRBD2, has no DNA check behind it. TRBV21-1 is assigned pseudogene status. The CDR3 contains 18 residues.

This chain joins TRBV5-5 and TRBJ2-7, with D perhaps TRBD2 (5 bases). V was clipped by 0 bases and J by 2 bases, with 9 bases between them. Germline CDR1 is SGHKS and CDR2 is YYEKEE (reference sequence). The CDR3 runs 14 residues. CDR3 coding DNA: TGTGCCAGCAGCTTGGCGACGGGGACCTACGAGCAGTACGTC. This encodes CASSLATGTYEQYV.

The chain joins TRBV5-1 to TRBJ2-1; no clear D. The germline gives CDR1 SGHRS, CDR2 YFSETQ. CDR3 length: 16 residues. Trimming cost V 3 bases and J 6 bases, with 19 bases left between them. The DNA of the CDR3 is TGCGCCAGCAGCTCCCATCAGGCAAGTTTGGTCAATGAGCAGTTCTTC. It yields the protein CASSSHQASLVNEQFF.

The chain links TRBV4-3 to TRBJ2-3; 10 bases are shared with TRBD2. In germline, CDR1 is LGHNA, CDR2 YSLEER. The CDR3 has 16 residues. The V gene end was trimmed by 5 bases and the J gene end by 3 bases; junction bases not matched to a gene: 8. CDR3 sequence: CASSGSGLAETDTQYF. The CDR3 bases are TGCGCCAGCAGCGGATCCGGACTAGCGGAAACAGATACGCAGTATTTT.

V is TRBV23-1 and J is TRBJ1-4, with TRBD1 identical over 8 bases. TRBV23-1 qualifies as an ORF whose function is uncertain. J was trimmed by 5 bases and V by 0 bases; bases with no gene match: 17. The CDR3 length is 20 residues. The CDR3 here is CASSQSRDRNYTGENEKLFF. CDR3 DNA: TGCGCCAGCAGTCAATCTCGGGACAGGAACTACACGGGGGAGAATGAAAAACTGTTTTTT.

As DNA, the CDR3 is TGTGCCAGCAGTAGGGACAGGGAAGTAAATCTGAACACTGAAGCTTTCTTT. Amino acid sequence: CASSRDREVNLNTEAFF. The V call is TRBV2, the J call TRBJ1-1, with 9 nucleotides matching TRBD1. V trimming: 5 bases; J trimming: 0 bases; junction bases outside the gene matches: 10. CDR3 length equals 17 residues. In germline, CDR1 is SNHLY, CDR2 FYNNEI.

The chain joins TRBV5-4 to TRBJ2-5; D is unclear. Germline V gives CDR1 SGHNT, CDR2 YYREEE (reference sequence). The CDR3 length is 13 residues. V gave up 1 base and J gave up 4 bases, with 8 bases separating them. In DNA form, the CDR3 reads TGTGCCAGCAGCTTGTTCCCACTAGAGACCCAGTACTTC. Protein sequence: CASSLFPLETQYF.

V is TRBV7-9 and J is TRBJ1-1; 10 bases match TRBD1. This CDR3 region has 15 residues. V lost 1 base, J lost 5 bases, and 4 bases stayed unmatched. Looked up from germline, CDR1 is SEHNR and CDR2 is FQNEAQ (reference sequence). This CDR3 is CASSLGQGARTEAFF. In nucleotides, the CDR3 is TGTGCCAGCAGCTTAGGACAGGGGGCGCGGACTGAAGCTTTCTTT.

The chain combines TRBV5-5 with TRBJ2-1; 13 nucleotides agree with TRBD2. CDR1 SGHKS and CDR2 YYEKEE come from the germline V gene (reference sequence). V shed 1 base, J shed 4 bases, and the junction held 11 bases outside the gene matches. This CDR3 is built from 19 residues. CDR3 amino acids: CASSLTSGGAPGPYNEQFF. CDR3 bases: TGTGCCAGCAGCTTGACTAGCGGGGGGGCCCCCGGACCTTACAATGAGCAGTTCTTC.

There are a few counts of this clone. This sequence joins TRBV30 and TRBJ1-5; 8 nucleotides agree with TRBD1. The CDR3 loop spans 15 amino acids. V was pared by 7 bases and J by 3 bases, with 11 bases of the junction left unmatched. Germline assignment: CDR1 GTSNPN and CDR2 SVGIG (reference sequence). The CDR3 reads CASDHRGAPNQPQHF. The CDR3 nucleotides are TGTGCCTCGGATCACAGGGGGGCACCCAATCAGCCCCAGCATTTT. Full variable domain (rest looked up from reference TRBV30 and TRBJ1-5): SQTIHQWPATLVQPVGSPLSLECTVEGTSNPNLYWYRQAAGRGLQLLFYSVGIGQISSEVPQNLSASRPQDRQFILSSKKLLLSDSGFYLCASDHRGAPNQPQHFGDGTRLSIL.

In its sample, this clone was seen once. The V gene is TRBV4-1, the J gene TRBJ2-2; 12 bases match TRBD1. Germline V gives CDR1 MGHRA, CDR2 YSYEKL. The V gene end was trimmed by 2 bases and the J gene end by 5 bases; junction bases not matched to a gene: 9. The CDR3 runs 18 residues. In DNA form, the CDR3 reads TGCGCCAGCAGCCAATCACTAGGGACAGGGGGCAGAACCGGGGAGCTGTTTTTT. Amino acids: CASSQSLGTGGRTGELFF.

This clone was counted once. This chain links TRBV3-1 (or the pseudogene TRBV3-2) with TRBJ2-7; D not certain. Germline values: CDR1 LGHDT, CDR2 YNNKEL (reference sequence). Trimming shortened V by 0 bases and J by 7 bases, and 7 bases separated the two germline ends. The CDR3 length is 12 residues. For the CDR3, the DNA is TGTGCCAGCAGCCAAGATGTCCGGGAGCAGTACTTC. Protein: CASSQDVREQYF.